One sample yielded the 16 T cell receptor beta chains listed below, sequenced in a study of blood T cell repertoires in COVID-19. Here immunoSEQ multiplex PCR was the method, and the copy in TCRdb shows in-frame clones only, minus some. The sample lists roughly 570,000 clones, roughly 89% seen once, with less than 9.5% in the top ten. The material sequenced was peripheral blood. Receptors originate from a woman aged 50 to 65 with COVID-19, enrolled during active disease.

This clone showed up just a few times. This chain connects TRBV24-1 to TRBJ1-1; the match to TRBD1 covers 7 bases. The CDR3 covers 17 residues. The ends lost 5 bases at V and 2 bases at J; junction bases unmatched: 13. Germline V lookup: CDR1 KGHDR, CDR2 SFDVKD. The CDR3 spells CATSAPGQILPNTEAFF. CDR3 in DNA: TGTGCCACCAGTGCCCCGGGACAGATTCTACCCAACACTGAAGCTTTCTTT.

This clone was recorded a few times. This chain connects TRBV2 to TRBJ1-4; no reliable D call. The CDR3 runs 14 residues. V lost 3 bases to trimming and J lost 7 bases, with 12 bases between them. The germline V gene has CDR1 SNHLY and CDR2 FYNNEI. The CDR3 nucleotides are TGTGCCAGCAGTGATGGGCAGGATCTTGAAAAACTGTTTTTT. Protein sequence: CASSDGQDLEKLFF.

This chain links TRBV11-1 with TRBJ1-6; D is undetermined. Germline V CDR1 and CDR2: SGHAT, FQDESV (reference sequence). V lost 5 bases to trimming and J lost 0 bases, with 8 bases between them. The CDR3 covers 15 residues. The CDR3 region is CASSLMSSYNSPLHF. The CDR3 DNA is TGTGCCAGCAGCCTAATGAGCTCCTATAATTCACCCCTCCACTTT. Full variable domain (remainder filled in from reference TRBV11-1 and TRBJ1-6): EAEVAQSPRYKITEKSQAVAFWCDPISGHATLYWYRQILGQGPELLVQFQDESVVDDSQLPKDRFSAERLKGVDSTLKIQPAELGDSAMYLCASSLMSSYNSPLHFGNGTRLTVT.

V gene TRBV30 combines with J gene TRBJ1-5; D gene ambiguous. CDR3 length equals 13 residues. Looked up from germline, CDR1 is GTSNPN and CDR2 is SVGIG (reference sequence). Trimming removed 2 bases at V and 4 bases at J, with 9 bases between. CDR3 protein: CAWSPFVNQPQHF. The DNA for the CDR3 is TGTGCCTGGAGTCCCTTTGTGAATCAGCCCCAGCATTTT.

This sequence joins TRBV5-1 and TRBJ2-2; no reliable D call. This CDR3 is 15 amino acids long. Per germline, CDR1 SGHRS and CDR2 YFSETQ. V was pared by 5 bases and J by 2 bases, with 13 bases between. This chain's CDR3 is CASRLFGENTGELFF. The DNA for the CDR3 is TGCGCCAGCAGACTTTTTGGAGAAAACACCGGGGAGCTGTTTTTT.

The chain uses TRBV18 and TRBJ1-6; no firm D call. This CDR3 region has 15 residues. Germline CDR1 KGHSH, CDR2 LQKENI. V was shortened by 3 bases and J by 2 bases, with 8 bases between the two germline ends. The CDR3 loop reads CASSPAEAYNSPLHF. DNA of the CDR3: TGTGCCAGCTCACCGGCAGAGGCCTATAATTCACCCCTCCACTTT.

V usage is TRBV30 and J usage is TRBJ2-1; possible D gene TRBD1, 6 bases. From germline, CDR1 is GTSNPN and CDR2 SVGIG (reference sequence). The germline V and J ends were trimmed by 2 bases and 0 bases, with 11 bases remaining between them. The CDR3 contains 15 residues. CDR3 loop: CAWSRDTSSYNEQFF. The CDR3 nucleotides are TGTGCCTGGAGTCGGGACACCAGCTCCTACAATGAGCAGTTCTTC. The variable domain in full, with the rest retrieved from reference TRBV30 and TRBJ2-1, is SQTIHQWPATLVQPVGSPLSLECTVEGTSNPNLYWYRQAAGRGLQLLFYSVGIGQISSEVPQNLSASRPQDRQFILSSKKLLLSDSGFYLCAWSRDTSSYNEQFFGPGTRLTVL.

The rearrangement uses TRBV9 and TRBJ1-2, with 8 bases fitting TRBD1. This CDR3 has 17 residues. The junction had 8 bases not matched to a gene; V was cut back by 0 bases and J by 1 base. Germline loops: CDR1 SGDLS, CDR2 YYNGEE. The CDR3 DNA reads as TGTGCCAGCAGCGTAGCGTCAGGGGGCGTCGATAACTATGGCTACACCTTC. As protein: CASSVASGGVDNYGYTF.

The CDR3 protein is CASSPSLSRSDGQVLTYEQYF. The CDR3 coding sequence is TGTGCCAGCAGTCCATCCCTTTCCCGATCGGATGGACAGGTTTTAACCTACGAGCAGTACTTC. The rearrangement links TRBV27 to TRBJ2-7; TRBD1 matches at 7 bases. Trimming cost V 5 bases and J 2 bases; bases outside gene matches: 27. Germline-derived CDR1 and CDR2 are MNHEY and SMNVEV (reference sequence). CDR3 length: 21 amino acids.

The V call is TRBV28, the J call TRBJ2-3; D perhaps matches TRBD2 (5 bases). Trimming took off 2 bases at V and 4 bases at J, with 16 bases between the two ends. Germline CDR1 reads MDHEN; CDR2 reads SYDVKM. This CDR3 comprises 16 residues. As DNA, the CDR3 is TGTGCCAGCAGTTTACCTAGGCGGGTTGGGTCAGATACGCAGTATTTT. Protein product: CASSLPRRVGSDTQYF.

This chain uses TRBV2 with TRBJ1-1; TRBD1 aligns across 7 bases. V lost 4 bases, J lost 7 bases, and 9 bases stayed unmatched. The CDR3 has 14 amino acids. Germline V gene sequence: CDR1 SNHLY, CDR2 FYNNEI. CDR3 DNA sequence: TGTGCCAGCAGTGCGCGACAGGGCCGATATGAAGCTTTCTTT. It is translated as CASSARQGRYEAFF. Supplemented by reference TRBV2 and TRBJ1-1, the full variable domain reads EPEVTQTPSHQVTQMGQEVILRCVPISNHLYFYWYRQILGQKVEFLVSFYNNEISEKSEIFDDQFSVERPDGSNFTLKIRSTKLEDSAMYFCASSARQGRYEAFFGQGTRLTVV.

The chain couples TRBV2 to TRBJ2-7; the D gene is possibly TRBD1 (6 bases). This CDR3 is built from 13 residues. Germline V CDR1 and CDR2: SNHLY, FYNNEI. Between the trimmed V and J ends, which lost 6 bases and 6 bases, there was a span of 15 bases. The CDR3 spells CASSEHRVGEQYF. CDR3 in DNA: TGTGCCAGCAGCGAGCACAGGGTGGGCGAGCAGTACTTC. Full variable domain (rest looked up from reference TRBV2 and TRBJ2-7): EPEVTQTPSHQVTQMGQEVILRCVPISNHLYFYWYRQILGQKVEFLVSFYNNEISEKSEIFDDQFSVERPDGSNFTLKIRSTKLEDSAMYFCASSEHRVGEQYFGPGTRLTVT.

The chain couples TRBV13 to TRBJ1-2; 8 bases line up with TRBD1. Trimming at V came to 5 bases and at J to 5 bases, leaving 7 bases not matched to a gene. Germline-derived CDR1 and CDR2 are PRHDT and FYEKMQ (reference sequence). The CDR3 extends over 14 amino acids. CDR3 region: CASSGPTGEYGYTF. The CDR3 DNA reads TGTGCCAGCAGCGGCCCGACAGGGGAGTATGGCTACACCTTC.

J is TRBJ1-1 and V is TRBV3-1 (or the pseudogene TRBV3-2), with 7 positions matching TRBD1. Trimming cost V 4 bases and J 8 bases; bases outside gene matches: 10. There are 14 residues in the CDR3. CDR1 is LGHDT and CDR2 is YNNKEL in the germline V gene (reference sequence). The CDR3 DNA reads TGTGCCAGCAGCCCATCTGGCGGCAGGGGGGAAGCTTTCTTT. This sequence encodes CASSPSGGRGEAFF.

CDR3 amino acids: CASSPGTGSQPQHF. CDR3 DNA sequence: TGCGCCAGCAGCCCGGGGACAGGAAGTCAGCCCCAGCATTTT. The rearrangement joins TRBV5-1 to TRBJ1-5, with 8 bases matching TRBD1. After removal of 4 bases from V and 6 bases from J, the junction contained 6 bases not matched to a gene. The CDR3 contains 14 residues. The germline CDR1 and CDR2 sequences are SGHRS and YFSETQ.

The rearrangement uses TRBV19 and TRBJ1-1; D is perhaps TRBD1 (5 bases). V dropped 3 bases and J dropped 1 base, with 6 bases sitting between them. Germline values: CDR1 LNHDA, CDR2 SQIVND (reference sequence). This CDR3 is 13 amino acids long. CDR3 nucleotide sequence: TGTGCCAGTAGTATGGGGCCGAACACTGAAGCTTTCTTT. It is translated as CASSMGPNTEAFF. Using reference TRBV19 and TRBJ1-1 for the parts outside the CDR3, the full variable domain is DGGITQSPKYLFRKEGQNVTLSCEQNLNHDAMYWYRQDPGQGLRLIYYSQIVNDFQKGDIAEGYSVSREKKESFPLTVTSAQKNPTAFYLCASSMGPNTEAFFGQGTRLTVV.